This T cell receptor (beta chain) was captured in a study of cytomegalovirus exposure and HLA in healthy donors. Whole-study findings and limits: The study flagged approximately 180 TCR beta chains as cytomegalovirus-associated. CMV antigen specificity was confirmed in vitro for three CMV-associated chains.

In regard to this clone: Its antigen is currently unknown.

Measured with immunoSEQ multiplex PCR; TCRdb has only the in-frame clones, and not every one. The table lists 130,000 or so clones, 75% to 90% of them singletons, with around 6% in the top ten. The J segment lost 3 bases and the V segment lost 9 bases, leaving 4 bases of the junction unmatched. Germline values: CDR1 SNHLY, CDR2 FYNNEI. This CDR3 has 14 residues. The chain carries TRBV2 and TRBJ2-1; 11 nucleotides align to TRBD2. Sequenced: PBMCs. The receptor's source is a woman aged 25-40 years in good health and CMV-seropositive. DNA for the CDR3: TGTGCCAGTCAGGGGACTAGCGGCTACAATGAGCAGTTCTTC. As protein: CASQGTSGYNEQFF.